The subject of this entry is one T cell receptor beta chain. What it recognizes is unknown. TCRdb's copy holds only in-frame clones and misses some; the assay was immunoSEQ multiplex PCR. The data show fewer than 85,000 clones, 83% seen once. This CDR3 spans 15 amino acids. The V gene's germline CDR1 is SGHNT and CDR2 YYREEE (reference sequence). The V gene lost 4 bases and the J gene lost 1 base, with 11 bases spanning the gap. This sample stems from a study of OX40 agonist ivuxolimab in advanced cancers. Broader study findings: On average, a greater number of expanded clones characterised CD8+ T cells relative to CD4+.

V and J are TRBV5-4 and TRBJ2-2; tentatively, D is TRBD2 (5 bases). Sequenced material: CD4+ or CD8+ T cells sorted from blood, taken in a trial of the OX40 agonist ivuxolimab. This clonotype was sampled from an adult with an advanced solid tumor such as melanoma, head and neck, liver or kidney cancer. The CDR3 nucleotides are TGTGCCAGCAGCCCCAGAGCGGAGAACACCGGGGAGCTGTTTTTT. Encoded protein: CASSPRAENTGELFF. The variable domain in full, completed from reference TRBV5-4 and TRBJ2-2, reads ETGVTQSPTHLIKTRGQQVTLRCSSQSGHNTVSWYQQALGQGPQFIFQYYREEENGRGNFPPRFSGLQFPNYSSELNVNALELDDSALYLCASSPRAENTGELFFGEGSRLTVL.